This T cell receptor (beta chain) is from a study of blood T cell repertoires in COVID-19. Background on the study: Samples representing acute and convalescent COVID-19 were sourced from the United States, Italy and Spain. Sample material is recorded as cDNA or gDNA derived from T cells, B-cell-depleted T cells, or PBMCs.

This CDR3 contains 16 residues. V lost 3 bases to trimming and J lost 2 bases, with 14 bases between them. Germline CDR1 and CDR2: SGHRS and YFSETQ. Under the authors' procedure: Amplification of reference gene primers was used by the study to estimate nucleated cell counts. The assay was immunoSEQ multiplex PCR, and TCRdb's table has in-frame clones only and misses some. V, J and clone size were drawn from that table, and D and trimming were deduced from the DNA. Seen here are 100,000 to 150,000 clones, approximately 82% observed once, and the top ten hold under 6%. The sample consisted of peripheral blood. The sequence derives from a man aged 80 or over with active or convalescent COVID-19. The rearrangement links TRBV5-1 to TRBJ2-2, with a tentative D call TRBD1 (6 bases). CDR3 sequence reads: CASSYGRGGNTGELFF. The CDR3 DNA reads TGCGCCAGCAGCTACGGACGAGGGGGTAACACCGGGGAGCTGTTTTTT.